The entry below describes one T cell receptor beta chain. The CDR3 totals 15 residues. Germline V CDR1 and CDR2: SGHNT, YENEEA. Trimming stripped 3 bases from V and 0 bases from J, with 12 bases between. Study processing details: Reference gene primer amplification gave estimated nucleated cell counts. TCRdb keeps only in-frame clones here, not all; method: immunoSEQ multiplex PCR. V and J calls plus clone size are reproduced from that table; the DNA served to infer D and trimming. Of around 50,000 clones listed, 85% to 90% are singletons. This specimen belongs to a study of blood T cell repertoires in COVID-19. Study information: Acute-phase and convalescent COVID-19 samples originated in the United States, Italy and Spain. The cDNA or gDNA used as material had been derived from T cells, B-cell-depleted T cells, or PBMCs.

V gene TRBV11-3 combines with J gene TRBJ2-7, with a weak D call TRBD2 (6 bases). This TCR came from a man aged 45-65 years with active COVID-19. The material sequenced was peripheral blood. CDR3 protein: CASSFWREDSYEQYF. The CDR3 nucleotides read TGTGCCAGCAGCTTCTGGCGGGAAGACTCCTACGAGCAGTACTTC. Filled out from reference TRBV11-3 and TRBJ2-7, the complete variable domain reads EAGVVQSPRYKIIEKKQPVAFWCNPISGHNTLYWYLQNLGQGPELLIRYENEEAVDDSQLPKDRFSAERLKGVDSTLKIQPAELGDSAVYLCASSFWREDSYEQYFGPGTRLTVT.